This TCR beta chain was profiled in a study of T cell responses to AZD1222 COVID-19 vaccine. General study points: Within unmutated variant regions lay the reported targets of nearly half of spike-specific TCRs.

Germline loops: CDR1 SNHLY, CDR2 FYNNEI. Trimming took off 4 bases at V and 3 bases at J, with 16 bases between the two ends. The CDR3 spans 16 residues. About this clone: The antigen is undetermined.

Using immunoSEQ multiplex PCR, the repertoire was profiled, and TCRdb retains in-frame clones only, with some absent. The data show fewer than 180,000 clones, 75% to 95% seen once. The chain uses TRBV2 and TRBJ1-5; the D gene is possibly TRBD1 (5 bases). The source of this sequence is an adult who received the AZD1222 COVID-19 vaccine. This specimen was peripheral blood, taken 28 days after the second AZD1222 dose. The CDR3 region has the DNA TGTGCCAGCAGTGGGGTGGGGGATCGCATCAATCAGCCCCAGCATTTT. Residues: CASSGVGDRINQPQHF.